These T cell receptor beta chains were read from a single sample in a study of graft-versus-host responses after intestinal transplantation. Profiled with immunoSEQ multiplex PCR; TCRdb holds only in-frame clones, not every one. The data hold about 15,000 clones, with about two thirds observed a single time. This specimen consisted of ileum tissue, obtained almost 700 days after intestinal transplantation. These receptors all come from a human patient who received an intestinal transplant, so some T cells may come from the graft donor. CDR3s include the opening cysteine and the closing phenylalanine or tryptophan. Fields, in order: D gene, clone size, V gene, J gene, CDR3 protein, CDR3 DNA. A D gene is named only where the DNA matches it firmly. The size entry is marked missing in some rows and otherwise reads once, few, many or a size class.

-	-	TRBV30	TRBJ1-3	CAWDRSSGNTIYF	TGTGCCTGGGACAGGTCCTCTGGAAACACCATATATTTT
TRBD2	-	TRBV5-1	TRBJ2-3	CASNSRGNFGTQYF	TGCGCCAGCAACTCGCGGGGGAACTTCGGTACGCAGTATTTT
-	-	TRBV11-2	TRBJ1-1	CASSLDVRVGSAEAFF	TGTGCCAGCAGCTTAGATGTGCGGGTAGGCAGTGCTGAAGCTTTCTTT
TRBD1	-	TRBV29-1	TRBJ1-4	CSVLQGSDEKLFF	TGCAGCGTACTACAGGGGTCCGATGAAAAACTGTTTTTT
TRBD2	-	TRBV6-4	TRBJ2-1	CASSSGGANEQFF	TGTGCCAGCAGTAGCGGGGGGGCCAATGAGCAGTTCTTC
-	-	TRBV5-1	TRBJ2-6	CASSFGRAGANVLTF	TGCGCCAGCAGCTTCGGCAGGGCTGGGGCCAACGTCCTGACTTTC
-	-	TRBV5-8	TRBJ1-2	CASSLTWNYGYTF	TGTGCCAGCAGCTTGACATGGAACTATGGCTACACCTTC
-	-	TRBV4-1	TRBJ1-4	CASSVQTGSNEKLFF	TGCGCCAGCAGCGTTCAGACAGGTTCTAATGAAAAACTGTTTTTT
-	-	TRBV25-1	TRBJ2-3	CASSGHFTDTQYF	TGTGCCAGCAGTGGCCACTTCACAGATACGCAGTATTTT
-	-	TRBV11-3	TRBJ2-5	CASSPYPPETQYF	TGTGCCAGCAGCCCGTATCCTCCGGAGACCCAGTACTTC
-	-	TRBV4-3	TRBJ1-2	CASSPRDLNYGYTF	TGCGCCAGCAGCCCGCGGGATCTTAACTATGGCTACACCTTC
-	-	TRBV29-1	TRBJ1-1	CSVGAGRGMNTEAFF	TGCAGCGTTGGAGCCGGGCGGGGGATGAACACTGAAGCTTTCTTT
TRBD1	-	TRBV9	TRBJ2-5	CASSLPFFRGLRETQYF	TGTGCCAGCAGCCTTCCCTTCTTCAGGGGGCTGAGAGAGACCCAGTACTTC
-	-	TRBV18	TRBJ1-1	CASSPQRQDNTEAFF	TGTGCCAGCTCACCACAAAGACAGGATAACACTGAAGCTTTCTTT
-	few	TRBV19	TRBJ2-3	CASRNGGAAGDTQYF	TGTGCCAGTAGGAATGGCGGAGCCGCTGGAGATACGCAGTATTTT
-	medium-sized	TRBV6-1	TRBJ1-6	CASRDGLRHNSPLHF	TGTGCCAGCAGAGACGGACTGCGTCATAATTCACCCCTCCACTTT
-	few	TRBV5-5	TRBJ2-7	CASSLRGLDYEQYF	TGTGCCAGCAGCTTGCGGGGACTGGACTACGAGCAGTACTTC
-	few	TRBV7-9	TRBJ2-3	CASSADRISTDTQYF	TGTGCCAGCAGCGCAGACAGGATCTCCACAGATACGCAGTATTTT
-	-	TRBV5-1	TRBJ2-7	CASSLTGPYEQYF	TGCGCCAGCAGCCTGACGGGTCCCTACGAGCAGTACTTC
-	-	TRBV6-1	TRBJ2-3	CASSGTEGAADTQYF	TGTGCCAGCAGTGGGACGGAAGGGGCAGCAGATACGCAGTATTTT
-	-	TRBV6-4	TRBJ2-1	CASSPGEDDEQFF	TGTGCCAGCTCCCCGGGGGAAGATGATGAGCAGTTCTTC
-	few	TRBV10-2	TRBJ2-3	CASLPPGVDTQYF	TGCGCCAGCCTTCCTCCAGGTGTGGATACGCAGTATTTT
TRBD1	-	TRBV6-5	TRBJ1-2	CASRPSDRGHGYTF	TGTGCCAGCAGACCCTCGGACAGGGGTCACGGCTACACCTTC
TRBD1	-	TRBV6-1	TRBJ2-2	CASDRGDTNTGELFF	TGTGCCAGCGACAGGGGTGACACGAACACCGGGGAGCTGTTTTTT
-	few	TRBV4-1	TRBJ2-7	CASSQDQGGYEQYF	TGCGCCAGCAGCCAAGATCAGGGAGGATACGAGCAGTACTTC
TRBD1	-	TRBV10-3	TRBJ1-1	CAITGQGGTEAFF	TGTGCCATCACTGGACAGGGAGGGACTGAAGCTTTCTTT
-	-	TRBV18	TRBJ1-1	CASSPQWGGTEAFF	TGTGCCAGCTCACCACAGTGGGGGGGCACTGAAGCTTTCTTT